This TCR beta chain comes out of a study of control samples from healthy donors and cancer patients. Looked up from germline, CDR1 is LNHDA and CDR2 is SQIVND (reference sequence). The CDR3 loop spans 16 amino acids. The V end lost 6 bases, the J end lost 0 bases, and 16 bases lay between the germline ends. This table comes from immunoSEQ multiplex PCR, and its TCRdb copy is limited to in-frame clones, with some not included. Among around 100,000 clones listed, approximately 90% were seen once. The V and J genes are TRBV19 and TRBJ2-3, with D unclear. Sequencing used blood. This TCR came from a woman aged 18-30 years in good health. CDR3 nucleotide sequence: TGTGCCAGTAGCCCGACGGGTTTGATTAGCACAGATACGCAGTATTTT. The encoded protein is CASSPTGLISTDTQYF.